This T cell receptor beta chain appears in the sequencing data of a study of T-cell memory formation after mild COVID-19. The overall study: Each donor largely had its own TCR clusters. Study outcomes and limitations: The finding that pre-infection memory included some responding clones suggested that cross-reactive memory joined. Clones that contracted from day 15 to 85 were balanced CD4/CD8, while later expanders leaned CD4+.

Researchers used 5'RACE with constant-segment primers to make TCR alpha and TCR beta cDNA libraries that carry sample barcodes and UMIs. MiXCR was run by TCRdb on the 5' RACE reads, yielding one entry per CDR3 protein. Here the sample spans approximately 40,000 distinct CDR3 sequences, about an eighth being singletons. This clonotype was detected many times. As yet, its antigen is unknown. This CDR3 is built from 14 residues. CDR1 and CDR2 (germline): SQVTM, ANQGSEA. The origin of this receptor is a young man who had mild COVID-19 (a few samples of this study predate the infection). Cell type and time point are not known. The sequencing input was PBMCs or a T cell subset sorted from them (not recorded which). The chain couples TRBV29-1 to TRBJ1-2, with a possible D match to TRBD1 (5 bases). CDR3 in amino acids: CSNHEGTRNYGYTF. The CDR3 bases are TGCAGTAACCACGAGGGGACCCGCAACTATGGCTACACCTTC.